The rows below give T cell receptor beta chains drawn from one sample of a study of shared clonotypes between healthy human individuals. Assay used: immunoSEQ multiplex PCR; TCRdb lists only in-frame clones, some missing. The sample shows millions of clones, 85% to 95% of them seen only once. The sequenced sample was naive CD4+ T cells sorted from blood. These receptors all come from a man aged 18 to 35 in good health. Both conserved end residues are trimmed from each CDR3. Fields, in order: V gene, J gene, CDR3 protein.

TRBV4-3	TRBJ1-6	ASSQERGVSPLH
TRBV7-9	TRBJ2-4	ASSAPPLGDRGPKNIQY
TRBV6-1	TRBJ2-5	ASSNDRVIQETQY
TRBV18	TRBJ1-2	ASSETENYGYT
TRBV10-2	TRBJ2-3	ASSEMGAAPPTGTQY
TRBV7-3	TRBJ1-6	ASSPRNPGSYNSPLH
TRBV5-5	TRBJ1-2	ASSGGQSRVGYT
TRBV6-5	TRBJ1-3	ASSYSKGRTGNTIY
TRBV6-1	TRBJ2-7	ASSAGPNYEQY
TRBV4-1	TRBJ2-7	ASSQVVSGGAYLTYEQY
TRBV19	TRBJ1-5	ASNPDRGQPQH
TRBV9	TRBJ2-3	ASSVVPTLAGRADTQY
TRBV2	TRBJ2-7	ASKGKDKSYEQY
TRBV27	TRBJ2-7	ASRVAGGYSPYEQY
TRBV7-8	TRBJ1-5	ASSRRWDRGEQPQH
TRBV5-1	TRBJ1-2	ASSLEAGAGGYT
TRBV5-4	TRBJ2-3	ASSPGTTQDTQY
TRBV2	TRBJ2-1	ASQRAGGNNEQF
TRBV5-6	TRBJ1-5	ASSLRDSSNQPQH
TRBV6-6	TRBJ2-1	ASRAGSYNEQF
TRBV18	TRBJ1-1	ASSLHGTENTEAF
TRBV5-6	TRBJ2-1	ASSNGPGPWNANEQF
TRBV30	TRBJ1-5	AWSTDYQPQH
TRBV6-5	TRBJ2-1	ASSYSKAGAGEQF
TRBV9	TRBJ1-3	ASSPQGMAGNTIY